This T cell receptor beta chain was sequenced in a study of PD-1 blockade in classical Hodgkin lymphoma. Notes on the study in general: A reduction in baseline TCR diversity was reportedly seen in newly diagnosed patients relative to healthy donors.

Details on this clone: The target antigen is unknown.

V dropped 5 bases and J dropped 6 bases, with 16 bases sitting between them. Germline values: CDR1 GTSNPN, CDR2 SVGIG (reference sequence). This CDR3 is 13 amino acids long. Stated time point: newly diagnosed, previously untreated cHL patient sample. Purified CD4+ T cells were obtained from thawed PBMCs through magnetic negative selection. Serving as comparison were PBMCs from newly diagnosed, untreated classical Hodgkin lymphoma, which were sequenced alongside the relapsed/refractory trial patients. Sequencing was performed with immunoSEQ multiplex PCR; in TCRdb, only in-frame clones are kept and a portion is missing. Of 30,000 to 40,000 clones in the sample, around 89% were seen once.

The TCR originated in a human donor with classical Hodgkin lymphoma. The chain employs TRBV30 and TRBJ2-5; no clear D. Sequenced: CD4+ T cells from blood. The CDR3 DNA reads as TGTGCCTGGGAAGTAGGTTATGGAAAGACCCAGTACTTC. It specifies CAWEVGYGKTQYF.